The entry below gives a single T cell receptor beta chain sequence along with its context. The record originates from a study of OX40 agonist ivuxolimab in advanced cancers. Generated by immunoSEQ multiplex PCR, the TCRdb table keeps only in-frame clones and is missing some. The sample holds under 150,000 clones, 90% seen once. Specimen: CD4+ or CD8+ T cells sorted from blood, collected in a trial of the OX40 agonist ivuxolimab. This clonotype was sampled from an adult with an advanced solid tumor such as melanoma, head and neck, liver or kidney cancer.

This CDR3 reads CAGGGTTNTGELFF. Written as DNA, the CDR3 is TGTGCCGGGGGCGGGACCACTAACACCGGGGAGCTGTTTTTT. The V gene is TRBV30, the J gene TRBJ2-2; D tentatively fits TRBD1 or TRBD2 (6 bases each). V shed 8 bases and J shed 2 bases, with 15 bases lying between them. The CDR3 contains 14 residues. Germline values: CDR1 GTSNPN, CDR2 SVGIG (reference sequence). Drawing the rest from reference TRBV30 and TRBJ2-2, the complete variable domain is SQTIHQWPATLVQPVGSPLSLECTVEGTSNPNLYWYRQAAGRGLQLLFYSVGIGQISSEVPQNLSASRPQDRQFILSSKKLLLSDSGFYLCAGGGTTNTGELFFGEGSRLTVL.